One TCR beta chain is described in this entry. Its antigen is still unknown. Some clones are missing from TCRdb's copy, which holds only in-frame ones; the method was immunoSEQ multiplex PCR. The table lists 85,000 to 100,000 clones, around 90% of them singletons. This specimen belongs to a study of graft-versus-host responses after intestinal transplantation. Broader study findings: GvH clonotypes were identified within recipient marrow, with a subset emerging first in ileum or blood. Allografts of patients with graft-donor T cell macrochimerism showed high graft-versus-host to host-versus-graft clone ratios.

Unmatched junction bases numbered 5, after V lost 3 bases and J lost 4 bases. CDR3 size: 15 residues. The germline gives CDR1 SGHNT, CDR2 YYREEE (reference sequence). This chain connects TRBV5-4 to TRBJ2-2; 8 bases agree with TRBD2. This clonotype was obtained from a human donor who received an intestinal transplant. This material consisted of unstimulated CD4+ T cells sorted from spleen or lymph node cells, taken before intestinal transplant. CDR3 sequence (DNA): TGTGCCAGCAGCTCCAGCGGGAGCCGCACCGGGGAGCTGTTTTTT. This codes for CASSSSGSRTGELFF. Full variable domain (remainder filled in from reference TRBV5-4 and TRBJ2-2): ETGVTQSPTHLIKTRGQQVTLRCSSQSGHNTVSWYQQALGQGPQFIFQYYREEENGRGNFPPRFSGLQFPNYSSELNVNALELDDSALYLCASSSSGSRTGELFFGEGSRLTVL.